This T cell receptor beta chain comes out of a study of read filtering for tumor transcriptome and immune sequencing. Regarding the study as a whole: RNA-seq captured clonotypes less deeply and reliably than IR-seq.

The CDR3 has 17 amino acids. The V end was cut by 2 bases, the J end by 0 bases, with 15 bases between. This library used roughly 400 ng RNA and molecular barcoded adaptors spanning alpha/delta and beta/gamma chains. TCRdb recomputed calls from the reads with MiXCR, one row per CDR3 protein. The sample consists of about 93,000 distinct CDR3 sequences, 20% to 25% of them appearing once. This clonotype came up a few times. Its antigen remains unidentified. The chain employs TRBV12-3 or TRBV12-4 and TRBJ2-3; D may match TRBD1 or TRBD2 (6 bases each). The sequencing input was a population of CD138-negative cells sorted from bone marrow. The TCR was taken from a donor aged 40 or over with multiple myeloma. This chain's CDR3 is CASSLRGASVSTDTQYF. The CDR3 DNA sequence: TGTGCCAGCAGTTTAAGGGGGGCTAGCGTAAGCACAGATACGCAGTATTTT.